This entry concerns a single TCR beta chain. These data come from a study of blood T cell repertoires in COVID-19. Study overall: Sources were T cells, B-cell-depleted T cells, or PBMCs; the material itself was cDNA or gDNA.

The length of the CDR3 is 12 residues. Germline V gene sequence: CDR1 MNHEY, CDR2 SVGEGT. Trimming at V came to 5 bases and at J to 8 bases, leaving 5 bases not matched to a gene. Only in-frame clones appear in the TCRdb table, and some are missing; sequencing was by immunoSEQ multiplex PCR. This sample carries 300,000 to 400,000 clones, 80% to 90% of them seen once, and the ten largest clones take approximately 4.4%. This receptor was taken from a woman aged 40 to 55 with acute COVID-19. The V and J genes are TRBV6-2 or TRBV6-3 and TRBJ1-2; 7 nucleotides agree with TRBD1. Source material: PBMCs or T cells enriched from blood (not recorded which). The CDR3 protein is CASSEPGQGYTF. The CDR3 nucleotides are TGTGCCAGCAGTGAGCCGGGACAGGGCTACACCTTC.